Here is one T cell receptor beta chain with its context. The data stem from a study of OX40 agonist ivuxolimab in advanced cancers. The assay was immunoSEQ multiplex PCR, and TCRdb's table has in-frame clones only and misses some. In the table there are around 50,000 clones, 85% to 90% of which are singletons. Trimming took 3 bases from V and 4 from J, leaving 8 bases between them. Germline V lookup: CDR1 SGHRS, CDR2 YFSETQ. The CDR3 extends over 13 amino acids. The chain links TRBV5-1 to TRBJ1-5, with D maybe TRBD1 (6 bases). The source was CD4+ or CD8+ T cells sorted from blood, collected in a trial of the OX40 agonist ivuxolimab. This clonotype was sampled from an adult with an advanced solid tumor such as melanoma, head and neck, liver or kidney cancer. CDR3: CASSWDTNQPQHF. For the CDR3, the DNA is TGCGCCAGCAGCTGGGACACTAATCAGCCCCAGCATTTT.